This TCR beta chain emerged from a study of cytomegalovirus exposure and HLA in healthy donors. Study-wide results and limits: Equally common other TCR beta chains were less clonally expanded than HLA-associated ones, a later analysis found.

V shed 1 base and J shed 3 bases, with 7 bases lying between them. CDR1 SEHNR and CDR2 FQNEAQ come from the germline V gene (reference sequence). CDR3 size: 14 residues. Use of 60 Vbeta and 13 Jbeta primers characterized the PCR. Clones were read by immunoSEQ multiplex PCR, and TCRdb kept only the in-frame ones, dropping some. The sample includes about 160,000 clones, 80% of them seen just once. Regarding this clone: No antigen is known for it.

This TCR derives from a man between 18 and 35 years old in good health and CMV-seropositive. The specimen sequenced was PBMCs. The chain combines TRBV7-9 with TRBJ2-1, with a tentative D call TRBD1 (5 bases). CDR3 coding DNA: TGTGCCAGCAGCTTAGGACAGAACTACAATGAGCAGTTCTTC. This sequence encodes CASSLGQNYNEQFF.